This TCR beta chain was observed in a study of beta chain features in type 1 diabetes. The study reverse transcribed the entire isolated RNA, so it sequenced expressed TCRB transcripts. Using immunoSEQ multiplex PCR, the repertoire was profiled, and TCRdb retains in-frame clones only, with some absent. This sample carries hundreds of thousands of clones, over 10% of them seen once, and the ten largest clones take about 0.042%. Germline CDR1 is MNHEY and CDR2 is SVGAGI. V was shortened by 8 bases and J by 0 bases, with 8 bases between the two germline ends. The CDR3 covers 14 residues. This clone appeared a few times.

The chain links TRBV6-5 to TRBJ2-6; no reliable D call. The sample taken for sequencing was naive CD4+ T cells from blood. The TCR was taken from a woman in her late teens or twenties in good health. The CDR3 loop is CASGDHSGANVLTF. The CDR3 coding sequence is TGTGCCAGCGGAGATCACTCTGGGGCCAACGTCCTGACTTTC.